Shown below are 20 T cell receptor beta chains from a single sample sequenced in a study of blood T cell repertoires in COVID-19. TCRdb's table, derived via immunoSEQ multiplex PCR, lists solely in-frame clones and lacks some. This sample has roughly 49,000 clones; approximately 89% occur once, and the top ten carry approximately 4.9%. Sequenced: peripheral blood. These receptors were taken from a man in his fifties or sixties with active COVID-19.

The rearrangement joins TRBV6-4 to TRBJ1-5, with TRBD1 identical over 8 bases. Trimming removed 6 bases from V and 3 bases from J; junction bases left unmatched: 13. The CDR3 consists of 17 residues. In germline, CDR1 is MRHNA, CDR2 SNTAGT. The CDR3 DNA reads TGTGCCAGCAGGGACAGGGAGTATCGGAGCGACAATCAGCCCCAGCATTTT. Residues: CASRDREYRSDNQPQHF.

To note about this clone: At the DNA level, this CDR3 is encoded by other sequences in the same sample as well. The CDR3 sequence: CASSQVDYGYTF. The CDR3 nucleotides read TGTGCCAGCAGCCAAGTAGACTATGGCTACACCTTC. The chain combines TRBV3-1 (or the pseudogene TRBV3-2) with TRBJ1-2; D is undetermined. V lost 1 base and J 3 bases, leaving 3 bases between the germline ends. This CDR3 is built from 12 residues. Germline V gives CDR1 LGHDT, CDR2 YNNKEL (reference sequence).

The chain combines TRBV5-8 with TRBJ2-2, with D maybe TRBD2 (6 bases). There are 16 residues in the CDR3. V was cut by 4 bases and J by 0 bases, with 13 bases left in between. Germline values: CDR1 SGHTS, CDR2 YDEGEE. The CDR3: CASSPEGHSNTGELFF. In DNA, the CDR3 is TGTGCCAGCAGCCCGGAGGGGCATTCGAACACCGGGGAGCTGTTTTTT.

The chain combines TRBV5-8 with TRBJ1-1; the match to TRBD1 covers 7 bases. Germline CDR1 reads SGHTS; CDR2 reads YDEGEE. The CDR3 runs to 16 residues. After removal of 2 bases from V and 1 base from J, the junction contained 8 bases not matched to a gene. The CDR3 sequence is CASSFIPGQQNTEAFF. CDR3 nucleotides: TGTGCCAGCAGCTTCATTCCGGGACAGCAGAACACTGAAGCTTTCTTT.

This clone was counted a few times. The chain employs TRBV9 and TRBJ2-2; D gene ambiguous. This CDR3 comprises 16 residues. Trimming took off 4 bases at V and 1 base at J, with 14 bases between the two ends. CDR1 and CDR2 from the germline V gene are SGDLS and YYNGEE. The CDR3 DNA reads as TGTGCCAGCAGCCCCCGGTCCGAGCTGAACACCGGGGAGCTGTTTTTT. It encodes CASSPRSELNTGELFF.

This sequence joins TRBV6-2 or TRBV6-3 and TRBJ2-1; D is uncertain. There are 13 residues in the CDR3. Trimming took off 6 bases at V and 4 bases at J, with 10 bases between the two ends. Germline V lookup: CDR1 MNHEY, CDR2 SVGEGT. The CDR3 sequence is CASSKTYYNEQFF. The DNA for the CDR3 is TGTGCCAGCAGCAAGACTTATTACAATGAGCAGTTCTTC.

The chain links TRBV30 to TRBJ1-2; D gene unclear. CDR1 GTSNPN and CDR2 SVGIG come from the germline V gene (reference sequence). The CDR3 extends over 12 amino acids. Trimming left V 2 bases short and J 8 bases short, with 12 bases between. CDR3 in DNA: TGTGCCTGGAGTACCCCCCGACTAGGCTACACCTTC. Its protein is CAWSTPRLGYTF.

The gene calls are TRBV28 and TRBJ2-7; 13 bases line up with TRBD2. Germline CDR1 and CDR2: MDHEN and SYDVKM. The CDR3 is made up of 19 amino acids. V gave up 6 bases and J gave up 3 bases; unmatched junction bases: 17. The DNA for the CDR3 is TGTGCCAGCAGGGAAGGACTAGCGGGAGTTTTAGCGACTGACTACGAGCAGTACTTC. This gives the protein CASREGLAGVLATDYEQYF.

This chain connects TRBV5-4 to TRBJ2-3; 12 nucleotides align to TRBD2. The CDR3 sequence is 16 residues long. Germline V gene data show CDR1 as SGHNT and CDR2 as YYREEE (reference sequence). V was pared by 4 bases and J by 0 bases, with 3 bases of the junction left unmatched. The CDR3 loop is CASSAGLAGSTDTQYF. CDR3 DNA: TGTGCCAGCAGCGCCGGACTAGCGGGGAGCACAGATACGCAGTATTTT.

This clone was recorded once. CDR3 sequence reads: CASSQSGRHEQYF. The CDR3 DNA reads as TGTGCCAGCAGCCAGAGCGGGAGGCACGAGCAGTACTTC. The J gene is TRBJ2-7, the V gene TRBV7-3; 9 bases map to TRBD2. The CDR3 sequence is 13 residues long. The V gene end was trimmed by 5 bases and the J gene end by 5 bases; junction bases not matched to a gene: 4. The V gene's germline CDR1 is SGHTA and CDR2 FQGTGA.

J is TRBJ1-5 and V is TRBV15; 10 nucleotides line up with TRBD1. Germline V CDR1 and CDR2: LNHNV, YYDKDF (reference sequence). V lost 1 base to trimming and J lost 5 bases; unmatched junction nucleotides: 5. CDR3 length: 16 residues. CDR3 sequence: CATSRAGTGDDQPQHF. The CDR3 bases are TGTGCCACCAGCAGAGCTGGGACAGGGGATGATCAGCCCCAGCATTTT.

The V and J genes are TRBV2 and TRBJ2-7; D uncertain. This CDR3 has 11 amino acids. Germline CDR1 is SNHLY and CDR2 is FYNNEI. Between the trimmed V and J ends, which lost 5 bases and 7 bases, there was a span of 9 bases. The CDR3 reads CASSRQAEQYF. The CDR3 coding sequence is TGTGCCAGCAGTCGGCAGGCTGAGCAGTACTTC.

CDR3 region: CASSLVRLATYEQYF. Here the CDR3 DNA reads TGTGCCAGCAGCTTGGTTCGCCTAGCCACCTACGAGCAGTACTTC. This chain links TRBV5-6 with TRBJ2-7; possible D gene TRBD2, 5 bases. V was shortened by 0 bases and J by 2 bases, with 12 bases between the two germline ends. The length of the CDR3 is 15 residues. The germline V gene encodes CDR1 SGHDT and CDR2 YYEEEE.

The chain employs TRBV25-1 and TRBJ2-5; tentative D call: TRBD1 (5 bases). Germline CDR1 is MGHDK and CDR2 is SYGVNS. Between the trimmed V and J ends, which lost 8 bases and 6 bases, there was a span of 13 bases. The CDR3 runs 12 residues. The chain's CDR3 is CASAAGSKTQYF. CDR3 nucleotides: TGTGCCAGCGCCGCAGGGTCGAAGACCCAGTACTTC.

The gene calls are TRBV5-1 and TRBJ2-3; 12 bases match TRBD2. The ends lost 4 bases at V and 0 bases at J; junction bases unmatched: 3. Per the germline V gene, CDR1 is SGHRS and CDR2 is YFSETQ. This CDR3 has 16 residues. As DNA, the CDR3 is TGCGCCAGCAGCCCAGGGACTAGCGGGAGCACAGATACGCAGTATTTT. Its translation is CASSPGTSGSTDTQYF. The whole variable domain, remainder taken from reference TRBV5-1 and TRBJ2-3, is KAGVTQTPRYLIKTRGQQVTLSCSPISGHRSVSWYQQTPGQGLQFLFEYFSETQRNKGNFPGRFSGRQFSNSRSEMNVSTLELGDSALYLCASSPGTSGSTDTQYFGPGTRLTVL.

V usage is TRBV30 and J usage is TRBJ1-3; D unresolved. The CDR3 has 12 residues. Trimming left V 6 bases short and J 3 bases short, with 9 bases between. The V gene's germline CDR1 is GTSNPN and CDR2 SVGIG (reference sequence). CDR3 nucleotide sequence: TGTGCCTGCCTATCTTTTGGAAACACCATATATTTT. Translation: CACLSFGNTIYF. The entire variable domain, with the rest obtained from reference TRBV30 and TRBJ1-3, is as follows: SQTIHQWPATLVQPVGSPLSLECTVEGTSNPNLYWYRQAAGRGLQLLFYSVGIGQISSEVPQNLSASRPQDRQFILSSKKLLLSDSGFYLCACLSFGNTIYFGEGSWLTVV.

CDR3 nucleotides: TGTGCCAGCAGTGGCCCCGGGACAGGGAGGGACGAGCAGTACTTC. Translated: CASSGPGTGRDEQYF. V and J are TRBV28 and TRBJ2-7; 9 bases line up with TRBD1. The CDR3 has 15 amino acids. J gave up 5 bases and V 5 bases, and 10 bases lay outside the gene matches. The V gene's germline CDR1 is MDHEN and CDR2 SYDVKM.

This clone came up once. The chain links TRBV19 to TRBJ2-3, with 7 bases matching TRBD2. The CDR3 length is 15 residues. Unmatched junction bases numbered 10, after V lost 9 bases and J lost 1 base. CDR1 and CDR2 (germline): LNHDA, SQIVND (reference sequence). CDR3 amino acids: CARAITSARTDTQYF. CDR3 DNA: TGTGCCAGGGCCATTACTAGCGCCCGCACAGATACGCAGTATTTT.

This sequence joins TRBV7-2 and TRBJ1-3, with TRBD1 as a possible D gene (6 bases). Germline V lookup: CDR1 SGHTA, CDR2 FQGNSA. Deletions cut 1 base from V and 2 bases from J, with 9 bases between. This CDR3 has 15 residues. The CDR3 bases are TGTGCCAGCAGCTTAGTGGCAGGGGCTGGAAACACCATATATTTT. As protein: CASSLVAGAGNTIYF.

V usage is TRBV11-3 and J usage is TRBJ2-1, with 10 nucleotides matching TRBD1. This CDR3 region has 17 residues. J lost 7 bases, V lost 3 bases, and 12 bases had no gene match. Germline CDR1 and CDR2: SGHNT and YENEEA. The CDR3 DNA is TGTGCCAGCAGCTTTTCCACTTCCGGGACAGGGGATAATGAGCAGTTCTTC. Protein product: CASSFSTSGTGDNEQFF.